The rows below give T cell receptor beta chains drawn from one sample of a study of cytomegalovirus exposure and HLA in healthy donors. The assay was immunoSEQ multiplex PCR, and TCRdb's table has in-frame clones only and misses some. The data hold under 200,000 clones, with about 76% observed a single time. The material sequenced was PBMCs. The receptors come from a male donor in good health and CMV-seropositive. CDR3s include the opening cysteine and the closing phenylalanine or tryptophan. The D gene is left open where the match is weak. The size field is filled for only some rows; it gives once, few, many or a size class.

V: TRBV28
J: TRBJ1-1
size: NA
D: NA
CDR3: CASSLPRGDTEAFF
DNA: TGTGCCAGCAGTCTACCCAGAGGTGACACTGAAGCTTTCTTT

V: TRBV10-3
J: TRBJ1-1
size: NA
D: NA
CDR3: CAIAQGAGETEAFF
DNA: TGTGCCATCGCACAGGGTGCGGGAGAGACTGAAGCTTTCTTT

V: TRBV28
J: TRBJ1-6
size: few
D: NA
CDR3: CASSLFAGDSPLHF
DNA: TGTGCCAGCAGTTTATTTGCGGGGGATTCACCCCTCCACTTT

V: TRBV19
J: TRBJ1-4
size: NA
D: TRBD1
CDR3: CASSTTGGGEKLFF
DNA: TGTGCCAGTAGTACTACAGGGGGCGGTGAAAAACTGTTTTTT

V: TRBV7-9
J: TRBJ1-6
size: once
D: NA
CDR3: CASSHRDKTSPLHF
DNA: TGTGCCAGCAGCCACCGGGACAAGACTTCACCCCTCCACTTT

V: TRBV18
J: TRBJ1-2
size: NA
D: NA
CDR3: CASSPSTEYGYTF
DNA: TGTGCCAGCTCACCTTCGACGGAGTATGGCTACACCTTC

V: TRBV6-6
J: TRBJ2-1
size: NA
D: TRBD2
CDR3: CASSYSPSGGVEQFF
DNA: TGTGCCAGCAGTTACTCTCCTAGCGGGGGGGTTGAGCAGTTCTTC

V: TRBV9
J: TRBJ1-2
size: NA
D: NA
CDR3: CASSVDKTAGGYTF
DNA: TGTGCCAGCAGCGTAGACAAGACGGCGGGCGGCTACACCTTC

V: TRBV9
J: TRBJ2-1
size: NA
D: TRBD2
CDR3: CASSVGLADSSYNEQFF
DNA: TGTGCCAGCAGCGTAGGACTAGCGGACAGCTCCTACAATGAGCAGTTCTTC

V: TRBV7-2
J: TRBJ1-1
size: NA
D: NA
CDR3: CASSFGGVNTEAFF
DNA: TGTGCCAGCAGCTTCGGAGGGGTCAACACTGAAGCTTTCTTT

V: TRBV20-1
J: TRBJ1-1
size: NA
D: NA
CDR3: CSASRTEAFF
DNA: TGCAGTGCCAGCAGGACTGAAGCTTTCTTT

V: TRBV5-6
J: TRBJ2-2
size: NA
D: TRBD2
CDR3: CASSFGDFGGDVTGELFF
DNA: TGTGCCAGCAGCTTCGGAGATTTTGGGGGGGACGTTACCGGGGAGCTGTTTTTT

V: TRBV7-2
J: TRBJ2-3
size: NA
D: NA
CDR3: CASSPPTDTQYF
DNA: TGTGCCAGCAGCCCTCCCACAGATACGCAGTATTTT

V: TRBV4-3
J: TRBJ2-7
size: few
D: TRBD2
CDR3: CASSQVAGPIYEQYF
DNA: TGCGCCAGCAGCCAGGTAGCGGGGCCGATCTACGAGCAGTACTTC

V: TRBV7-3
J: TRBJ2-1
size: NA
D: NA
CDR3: CASSASSGYNEQFF
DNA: TGTGCCAGCAGCGCCTCCTCGGGGTACAATGAGCAGTTCTTC

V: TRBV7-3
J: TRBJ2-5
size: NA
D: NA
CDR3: CAPKRTGSMETQYF
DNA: TGTGCCCCGAAGCGGACCGGGAGTATGGAGACCCAGTACTTC

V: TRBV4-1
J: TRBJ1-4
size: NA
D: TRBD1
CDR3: CASSQLTGQQNEKLFF
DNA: TGCGCCAGCAGCCAACTTACGGGACAGCAGAATGAAAAACTGTTTTTT

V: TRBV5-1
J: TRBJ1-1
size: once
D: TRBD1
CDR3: CASSSDRGDTEAFF
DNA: TGCGCCAGCAGCTCGGACAGGGGAGACACTGAAGCTTTCTTT

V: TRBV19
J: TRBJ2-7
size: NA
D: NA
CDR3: CASSNTDRTEQYF
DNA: TGTGCCAGTAGTAACACGGACAGAACAGAGCAGTACTTC

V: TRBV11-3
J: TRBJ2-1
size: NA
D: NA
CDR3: CASSLVGRGLGNEQFF
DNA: TGTGCCAGCAGCTTAGTGGGGCGGGGGCTAGGTAATGAGCAGTTCTTC

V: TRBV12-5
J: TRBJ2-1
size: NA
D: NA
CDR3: CASGFHTNNEQFF
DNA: TGTGCTAGTGGTTTTCACACTAACAATGAGCAGTTCTTC

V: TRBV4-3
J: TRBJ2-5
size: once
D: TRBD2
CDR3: CASSQEGTSSGETQYF
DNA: TGCGCCAGCAGCCAAGAGGGGACTAGCTCAGGGGAGACCCAGTACTTC

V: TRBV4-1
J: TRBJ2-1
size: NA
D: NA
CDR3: CASSQGGSSVVHNEQFF
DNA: TGCGCCAGCAGCCAAGGGGGAAGTAGCGTGGTCCACAATGAGCAGTTCTTC

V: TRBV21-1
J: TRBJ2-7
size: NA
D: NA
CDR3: CASRETSGRSLEYEQYF
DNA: TGTGCCAGCAGAGAGACTAGCGGGAGGAGTCTAGAATACGAGCAGTACTTC

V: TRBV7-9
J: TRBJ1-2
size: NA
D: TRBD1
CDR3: CASSLAGDRRANYGYTF
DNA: TGTGCCAGCAGCTTAGCGGGGGACAGGAGAGCTAACTATGGCTACACCTTC

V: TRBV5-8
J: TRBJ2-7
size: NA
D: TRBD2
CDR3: CASSFSPGGSSYEQYF
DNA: TGTGCCAGCAGCTTTTCCCCTGGCGGGAGCTCCTACGAGCAGTACTTC

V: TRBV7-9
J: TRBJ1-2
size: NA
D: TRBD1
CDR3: CASSSGTGAYGYTF
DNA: TGTGCCAGCAGCTCGGGGACAGGGGCCTATGGCTACACCTTC

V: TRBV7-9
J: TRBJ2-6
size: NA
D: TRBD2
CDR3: CASSPSGRARSGANVLTF
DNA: TGTGCCAGCAGCCCTAGCGGGAGGGCCCGCTCTGGGGCCAACGTCCTGACTTTC

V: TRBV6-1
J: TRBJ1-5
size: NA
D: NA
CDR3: CASSDQGFTQPQHF
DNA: TGTGCCAGCAGTGATCAGGGGTTCACCCAGCCCCAGCATTTT

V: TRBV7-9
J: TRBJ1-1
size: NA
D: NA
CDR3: CSSRGWEVRNTEAFF
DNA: TGTTCCAGCAGGGGATGGGAGGTGCGGAACACTGAAGCTTTCTTT

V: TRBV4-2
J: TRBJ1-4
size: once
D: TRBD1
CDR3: CASSQAAGQGNEKLFF
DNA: TGTGCCAGCAGCCAAGCCGCGGGACAGGGGAATGAAAAACTGTTTTTT

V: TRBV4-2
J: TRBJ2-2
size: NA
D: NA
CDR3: CASSSPAAGNTGELFF
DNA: TGTGCCAGCAGCTCGCCCGCGGCGGGTAACACCGGGGAGCTGTTTTTT

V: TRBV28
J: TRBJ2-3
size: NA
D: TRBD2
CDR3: CASRGGGRVQDTQYF
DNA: TGTGCCAGCAGGGGGGGCGGGAGGGTTCAGGATACGCAGTATTTT

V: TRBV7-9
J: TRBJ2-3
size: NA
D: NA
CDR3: CASSQSRDTQYF
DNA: TGTGCCAGCAGCCAGTCCCGAGATACGCAGTATTTT

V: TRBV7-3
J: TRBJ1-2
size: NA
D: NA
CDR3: CASSSEPGTSGYTF
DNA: TGTGCCAGCAGCTCCGAACCCGGGACTTCTGGCTACACCTTC

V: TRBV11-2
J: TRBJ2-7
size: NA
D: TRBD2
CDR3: CASTFLAGGDNEQYF
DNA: TGTGCCAGCACCTTCCTAGCGGGAGGTGATAACGAGCAGTACTTC

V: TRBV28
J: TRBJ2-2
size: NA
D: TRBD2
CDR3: CASSQTSGGYTGELFF
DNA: TGTGCCAGCAGTCAAACTAGCGGGGGATACACCGGGGAGCTGTTTTTT

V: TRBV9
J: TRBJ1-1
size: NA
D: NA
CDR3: CASSETAGCEAFF
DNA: TGTGCCAGCAGCGAGACAGCGGGCTGTGAAGCTTTCTTT

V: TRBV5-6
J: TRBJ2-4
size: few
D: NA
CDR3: CASSLSAAKNIQYF
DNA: TGTGCCAGCAGCCTCAGCGCGGCCAAAAACATTCAGTACTTC

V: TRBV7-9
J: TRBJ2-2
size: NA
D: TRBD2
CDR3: CSSRPNLLAGGHTGELFF
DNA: TGTTCCAGCAGGCCGAACCTACTAGCGGGAGGGCACACCGGGGAGCTGTTTTTT

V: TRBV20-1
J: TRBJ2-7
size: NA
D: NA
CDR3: CSAREQYEQYF
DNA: TGCAGTGCTAGAGAACAATACGAGCAGTACTTC

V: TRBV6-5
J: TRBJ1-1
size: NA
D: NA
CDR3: CASSPGDMNTEAFF
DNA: TGTGCCAGCAGCCCGGGAGACATGAACACTGAAGCTTTCTTT

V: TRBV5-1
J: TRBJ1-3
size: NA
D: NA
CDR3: CASSLGEMRNTIYF
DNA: TGCGCCAGCAGCTTGGGGGAGATGAGAAACACCATATATTTT

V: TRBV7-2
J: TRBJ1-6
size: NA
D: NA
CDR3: CASTATVFTYNSPLHF
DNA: TGTGCCAGCACCGCGACAGTGTTCACCTATAATTCACCCCTCCACTTT

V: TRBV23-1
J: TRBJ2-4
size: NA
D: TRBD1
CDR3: CASKGQGTKNIQYF
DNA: TGCGCCAGCAAAGGACAGGGGACCAAAAACATTCAGTACTTC

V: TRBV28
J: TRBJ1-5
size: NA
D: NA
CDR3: CATLRAQGYSNQPQHF
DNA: TGTGCCACTCTCAGGGCGCAGGGATATAGCAATCAGCCCCAGCATTTT

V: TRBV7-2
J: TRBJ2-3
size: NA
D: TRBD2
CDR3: CASSLRREDTDTQYF
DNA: TGTGCCAGCAGCTTACGGCGGGAGGACACAGATACGCAGTATTTT